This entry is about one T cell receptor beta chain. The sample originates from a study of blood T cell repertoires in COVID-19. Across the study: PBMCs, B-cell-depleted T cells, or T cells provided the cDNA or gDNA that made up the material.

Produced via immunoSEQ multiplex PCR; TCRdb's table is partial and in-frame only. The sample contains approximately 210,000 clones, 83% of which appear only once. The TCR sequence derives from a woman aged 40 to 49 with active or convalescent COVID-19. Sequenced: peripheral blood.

The DNA of the CDR3 is TGTGCCAGCAGCTTAGGAGTCTCCTACGAGCAGTACTTC. It specifies CASSLGVSYEQYF. This rearrangement joins TRBV11-2 to TRBJ2-7; D is uncertain. V lost 1 base to trimming and J lost 0 bases, with 4 bases between them. Germline CDR1 and CDR2: SGHAT and FQNNGV. The CDR3 contains 13 residues.